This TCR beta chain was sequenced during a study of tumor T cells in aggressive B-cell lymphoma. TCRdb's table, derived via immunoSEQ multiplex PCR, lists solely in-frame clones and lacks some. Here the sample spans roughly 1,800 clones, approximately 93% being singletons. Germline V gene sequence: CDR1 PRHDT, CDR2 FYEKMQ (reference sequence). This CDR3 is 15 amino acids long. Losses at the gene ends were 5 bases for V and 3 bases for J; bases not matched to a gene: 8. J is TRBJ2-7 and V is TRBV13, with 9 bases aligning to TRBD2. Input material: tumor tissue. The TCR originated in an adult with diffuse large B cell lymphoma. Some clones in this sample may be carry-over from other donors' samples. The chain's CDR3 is CASSPASTSGYEQYF. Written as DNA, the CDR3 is TGTGCCAGCAGCCCGGCCTCGACTAGCGGCTACGAGCAGTACTTC.